This TCR beta chain originates from a study of shared T cell receptors in the human thymus (dated by TCRdb to 2020 to 2022). For the study in its entirety: The study examined how self-reactive, shared T-cell receptor alpha chains are generated in the human thymus.

With respect to this clone: Its antigen is currently not known. There are no base qualities to consult, and no much larger clone falls within one base.

The germline ends are 26 bases apart after V is trimmed by 4 bases and J by 5 bases. The germline V gene (reference sequence) gives CDR1 as SEHNR and CDR2 as FQNEAQ. From cysteine to phenylalanine, the CDR3 is 18 amino acids long. Of the read, only the CDR3 DNA is kept; its 54 bases are in frame from base 1. The library was generated by the immunoSEQ multiplex PCR assay. TCRdb took over this immuneACCESS table, retaining in-frame rearrangements with V and J assigned. Such tables are incomplete; in checked studies, under half of the missing clones stem from an unresolved V gene, and the remainder is unexplained. The sample table records more than 300,000 clones; approximately 95% of these occur just once. 0.015% to 0.025% of the sample comes from the top ten.

The sequenced sample consisted of thymocytes. The rearrangement combines TRBV7-9 with TRBJ1-2; there is no confident call for the D gene. This receptor was taken from a human donor. The CDR3: CASSSVPPRWGIRYGYTF. The bases are TGTGCCAGCAGCTCCGTCCCACCGAGGTGGGGTATCCGTTATGGCTACACCTTC.